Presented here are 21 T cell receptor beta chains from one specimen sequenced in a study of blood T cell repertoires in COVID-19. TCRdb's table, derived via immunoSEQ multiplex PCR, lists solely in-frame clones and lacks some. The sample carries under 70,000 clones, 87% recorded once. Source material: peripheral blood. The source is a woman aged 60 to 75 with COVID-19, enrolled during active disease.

CDR3 amino acids: CASSSGTSGITDTQYF. The CDR3 region has the DNA TGTGCCAGCTCATCCGGGACTAGCGGAATCACAGATACGCAGTATTTT. This chain links TRBV18 with TRBJ2-3; 11 bases map to TRBD2. The J segment lost 2 bases and the V segment lost 5 bases, leaving 6 bases of the junction unmatched. Germline loops: CDR1 KGHSH, CDR2 LQKENI. There are 16 residues in the CDR3.

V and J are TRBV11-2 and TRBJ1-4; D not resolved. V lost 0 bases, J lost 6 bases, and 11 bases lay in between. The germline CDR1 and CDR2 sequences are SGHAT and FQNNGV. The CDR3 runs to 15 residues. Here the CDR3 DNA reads TGTGCCAGCAGCTTAGACGGTCAGGTGCATGAAAAACTGTTTTTT. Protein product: CASSLDGQVHEKLFF.

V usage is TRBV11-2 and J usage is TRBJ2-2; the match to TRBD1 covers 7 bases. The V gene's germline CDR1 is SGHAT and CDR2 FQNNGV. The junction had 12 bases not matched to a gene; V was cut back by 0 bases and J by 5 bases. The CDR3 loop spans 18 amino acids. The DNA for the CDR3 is TGTGCCAGCAGCTTAGATCGATGGGCCGTGGGACAGACCGGGGAGCTGTTTTTT. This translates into CASSLDRWAVGQTGELFF.

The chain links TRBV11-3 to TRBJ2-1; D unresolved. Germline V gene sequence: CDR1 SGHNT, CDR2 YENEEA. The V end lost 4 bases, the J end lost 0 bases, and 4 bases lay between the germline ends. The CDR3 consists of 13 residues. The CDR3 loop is CASSSLSYNEQFF. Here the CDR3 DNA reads TGTGCCAGCAGCTCCCTCTCCTACAATGAGCAGTTCTTC.

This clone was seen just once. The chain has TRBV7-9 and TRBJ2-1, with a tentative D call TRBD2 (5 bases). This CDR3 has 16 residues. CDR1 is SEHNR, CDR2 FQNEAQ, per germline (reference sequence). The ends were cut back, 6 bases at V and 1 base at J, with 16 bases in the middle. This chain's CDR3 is CASSLGGLRSYNEQFF. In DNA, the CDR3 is TGTGCCAGCAGTCTCGGAGGTTTGAGGTCCTACAATGAGCAGTTCTTC. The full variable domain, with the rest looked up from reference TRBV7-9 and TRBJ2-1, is DTGVSQNPRHKITKRGQNVTFRCDPISEHNRLYWYRQTLGQGPEFLTYFQNEAQLEKSRLLSDRFSAERPKGSFSTLEIQRTEQGDSAMYLCASSLGGLRSYNEQFFGPGTRLTVL.

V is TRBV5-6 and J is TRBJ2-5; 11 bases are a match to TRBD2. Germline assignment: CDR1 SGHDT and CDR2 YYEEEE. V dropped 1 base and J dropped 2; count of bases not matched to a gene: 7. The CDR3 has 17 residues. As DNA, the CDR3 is TGTGCCAGCAGCTTGCTTCCGGGACTAGCGGCTCAAGAGACCCAGTACTTC. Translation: CASSLLPGLAAQETQYF.

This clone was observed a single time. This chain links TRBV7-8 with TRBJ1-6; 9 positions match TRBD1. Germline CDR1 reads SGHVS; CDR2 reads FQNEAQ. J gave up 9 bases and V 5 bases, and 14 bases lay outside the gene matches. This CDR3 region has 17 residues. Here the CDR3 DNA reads TGTGCCAGCAGCCCACGAACGCCCGGGACAGGGTCTTCACCCCTCCACTTT. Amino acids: CASSPRTPGTGSSPLHF.

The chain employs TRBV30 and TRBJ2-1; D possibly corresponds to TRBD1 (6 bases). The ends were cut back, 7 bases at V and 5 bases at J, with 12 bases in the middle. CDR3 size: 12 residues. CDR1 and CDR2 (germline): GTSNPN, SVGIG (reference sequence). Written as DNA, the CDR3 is TGTGCCTTTACGGACAGTCACAATGAGCAGTTCTTC. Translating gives CAFTDSHNEQFF.

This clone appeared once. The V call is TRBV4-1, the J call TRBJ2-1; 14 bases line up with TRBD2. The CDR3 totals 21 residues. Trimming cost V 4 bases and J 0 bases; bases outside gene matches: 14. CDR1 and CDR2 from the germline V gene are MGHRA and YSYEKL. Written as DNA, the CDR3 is TGCGCCAGCAGCCTGGGACTAGCGGGAGAGCCGGGCAAGAGCTCCTACAATGAGCAGTTCTTC. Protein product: CASSLGLAGEPGKSSYNEQFF.

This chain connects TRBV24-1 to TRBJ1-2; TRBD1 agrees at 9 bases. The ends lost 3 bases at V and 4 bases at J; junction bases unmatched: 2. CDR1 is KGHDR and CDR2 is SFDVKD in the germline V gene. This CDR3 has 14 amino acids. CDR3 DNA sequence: TGTGCCACCAGTGATCCGGGACAGGGCTATGGCTACACCTTC. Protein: CATSDPGQGYGYTF.

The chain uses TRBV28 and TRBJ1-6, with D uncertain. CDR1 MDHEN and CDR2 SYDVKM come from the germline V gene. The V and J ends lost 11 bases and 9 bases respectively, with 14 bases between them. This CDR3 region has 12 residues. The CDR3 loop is CAGSGYGSPLHF. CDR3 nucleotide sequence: TGTGCCGGTTCGGGATACGGTTCACCCCTCCACTTT.

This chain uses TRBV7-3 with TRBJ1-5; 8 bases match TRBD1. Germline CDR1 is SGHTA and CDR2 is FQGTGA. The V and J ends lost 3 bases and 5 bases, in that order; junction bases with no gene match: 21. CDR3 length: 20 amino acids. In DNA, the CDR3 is TGTGCCAGCAGCTTCCTTCAGGAGGGAGTGGACAGGGTGTACGATCAGCCCCAGCATTTT. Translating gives CASSFLQEGVDRVYDQPQHF.

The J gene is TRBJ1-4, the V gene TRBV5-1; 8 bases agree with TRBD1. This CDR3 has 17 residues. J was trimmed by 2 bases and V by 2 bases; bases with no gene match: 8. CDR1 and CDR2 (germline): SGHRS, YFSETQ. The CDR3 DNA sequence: TGCGCCAGCAGCTTCGGGAACAGGGGGTATACTAATGAAAAACTGTTTTTT. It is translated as CASSFGNRGYTNEKLFF.

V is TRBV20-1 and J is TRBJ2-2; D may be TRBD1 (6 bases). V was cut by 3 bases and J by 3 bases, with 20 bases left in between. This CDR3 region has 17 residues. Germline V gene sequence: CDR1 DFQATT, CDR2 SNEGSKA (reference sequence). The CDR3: CSASRGPGGIDTGELFF. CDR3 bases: TGCAGTGCTAGTAGGGGACCTGGGGGCATTGACACCGGGGAGCTGTTTTTT.

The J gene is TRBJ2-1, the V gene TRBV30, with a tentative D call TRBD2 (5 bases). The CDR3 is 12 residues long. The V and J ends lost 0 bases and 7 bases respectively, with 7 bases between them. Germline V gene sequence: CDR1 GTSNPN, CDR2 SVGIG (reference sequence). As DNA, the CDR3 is TGTGCCTGGAGTGTACTAGGGAATGAGCAGTTCTTC. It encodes CAWSVLGNEQFF.

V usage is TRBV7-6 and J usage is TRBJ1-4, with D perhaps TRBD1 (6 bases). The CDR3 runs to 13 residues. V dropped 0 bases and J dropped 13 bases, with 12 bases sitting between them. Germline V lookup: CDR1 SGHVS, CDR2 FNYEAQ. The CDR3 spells CASSLAQGYGLFF. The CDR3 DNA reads TGTGCCAGCAGCTTAGCACAGGGCTATGGACTGTTTTTT.

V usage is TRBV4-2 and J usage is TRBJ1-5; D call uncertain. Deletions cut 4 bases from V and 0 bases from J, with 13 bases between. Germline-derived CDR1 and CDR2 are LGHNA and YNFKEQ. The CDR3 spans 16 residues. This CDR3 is CASSRHGTDSNQPQHF. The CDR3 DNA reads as TGTGCCAGCAGCCGACATGGTACTGATAGCAATCAGCCCCAGCATTTT.

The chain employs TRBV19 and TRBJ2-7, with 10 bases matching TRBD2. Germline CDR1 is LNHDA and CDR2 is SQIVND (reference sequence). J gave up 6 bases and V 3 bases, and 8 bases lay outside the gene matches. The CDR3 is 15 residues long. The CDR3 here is CASSIPSRLAGEQYF. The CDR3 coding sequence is TGTGCCAGTAGTATCCCATCCAGACTAGCGGGCGAGCAGTACTTC. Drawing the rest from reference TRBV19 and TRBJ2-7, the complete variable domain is DGGITQSPKYLFRKEGQNVTLSCEQNLNHDAMYWYRQDPGQGLRLIYYSQIVNDFQKGDIAEGYSVSREKKESFPLTVTSAQKNPTAFYLCASSIPSRLAGEQYFGPGTRLTVT.

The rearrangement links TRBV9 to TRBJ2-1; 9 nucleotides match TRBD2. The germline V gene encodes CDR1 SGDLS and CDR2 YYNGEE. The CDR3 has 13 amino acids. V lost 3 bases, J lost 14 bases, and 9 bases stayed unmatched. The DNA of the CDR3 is TGTGCCAGCAGCGGCGGGCGGGAGGGCTCCGAGTTCTTC. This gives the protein CASSGGREGSEFF.

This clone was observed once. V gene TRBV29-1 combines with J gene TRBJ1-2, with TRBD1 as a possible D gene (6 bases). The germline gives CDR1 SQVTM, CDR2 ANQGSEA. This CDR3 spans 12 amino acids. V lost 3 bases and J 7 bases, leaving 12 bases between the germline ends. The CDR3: CSVDRGLFGYTF. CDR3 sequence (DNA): TGCAGCGTTGACAGGGGATTGTTTGGCTACACCTTC. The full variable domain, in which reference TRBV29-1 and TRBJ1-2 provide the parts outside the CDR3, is SAVISQKPSRDICQRGTSLTIQCQVDSQVTMMFWYRQQPGQSLTLIATANQGSEATYESGFVIDKFPISRPNLTFSTLTVSNMSPEDSSIYLCSVDRGLFGYTFGSGTRLTVV.

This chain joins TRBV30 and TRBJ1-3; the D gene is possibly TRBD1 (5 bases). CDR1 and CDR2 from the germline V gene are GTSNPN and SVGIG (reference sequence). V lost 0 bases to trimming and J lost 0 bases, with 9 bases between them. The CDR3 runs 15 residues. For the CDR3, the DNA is TGTGCCTGGAGTGTAAGGGGTCTCTCTGGAAACACCATATATTTT. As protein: CAWSVRGLSGNTIYF.